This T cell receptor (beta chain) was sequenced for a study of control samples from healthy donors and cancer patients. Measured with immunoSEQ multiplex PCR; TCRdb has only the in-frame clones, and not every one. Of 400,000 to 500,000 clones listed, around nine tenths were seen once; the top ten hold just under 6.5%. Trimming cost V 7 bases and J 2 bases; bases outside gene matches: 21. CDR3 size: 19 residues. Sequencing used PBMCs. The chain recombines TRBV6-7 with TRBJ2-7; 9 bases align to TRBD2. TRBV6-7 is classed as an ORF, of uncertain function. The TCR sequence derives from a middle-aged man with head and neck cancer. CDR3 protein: CASTRRGLIASGAAYEQYF. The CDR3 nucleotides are TGTGCCAGCACCCGGAGGGGGCTGATCGCTAGCGGGGCAGCCTACGAGCAGTACTTC.